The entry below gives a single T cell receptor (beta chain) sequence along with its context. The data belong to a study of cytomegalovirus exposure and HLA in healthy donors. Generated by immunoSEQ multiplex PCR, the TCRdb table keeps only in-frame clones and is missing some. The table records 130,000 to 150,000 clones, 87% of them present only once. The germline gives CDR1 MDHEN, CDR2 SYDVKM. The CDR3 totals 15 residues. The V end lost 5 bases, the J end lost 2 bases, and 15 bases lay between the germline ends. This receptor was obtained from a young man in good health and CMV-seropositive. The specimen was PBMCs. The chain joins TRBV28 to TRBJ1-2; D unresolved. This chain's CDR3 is CASSPFRRWNYGYTF. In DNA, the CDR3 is TGTGCCAGCAGTCCCTTCCGTCGGTGGAACTATGGCTACACCTTC.